What follows are 29 T cell receptor beta chains derived from one specimen sequenced in a study of control samples from healthy donors and cancer patients. Clones were read by immunoSEQ multiplex PCR, and TCRdb kept only the in-frame ones, dropping some. Counted here are about 89,000 clones, over 75% occurring once; the ten biggest clones make up approximately 2.1%. The sample was blood. All receptors derive from a woman between 35 and 50 years old in good health.

This chain uses TRBV30 with TRBJ1-1; 10 bases line up with TRBD1. Per germline, CDR1 GTSNPN and CDR2 SVGIG (reference sequence). The CDR3 runs to 14 residues. With 3 bases clipped from V and 7 bases from J, the junction kept 8 bases outside the gene matches. The CDR3 is CAWSLTGGGVEAFF. In DNA form, the CDR3 reads TGTGCCTGGAGCCTGACAGGGGGCGGGGTTGAAGCTTTCTTT. The whole variable domain, filled in from reference TRBV30 and TRBJ1-1, reads SQTIHQWPATLVQPVGSPLSLECTVEGTSNPNLYWYRQAAGRGLQLLFYSVGIGQISSEVPQNLSASRPQDRQFILSSKKLLLSDSGFYLCAWSLTGGGVEAFFGQGTRLTVV.

This clone appeared a single time. V gene TRBV2 combines with J gene TRBJ1-2, with D maybe TRBD1 (5 bases). Germline lookup yields CDR1 SNHLY and CDR2 FYNNEI. V was clipped by 1 base and J by 4 bases, with 13 bases between them. The length of the CDR3 is 15 residues. The CDR3 loop is CASSEGQPVGYGYTF. The DNA of the CDR3 is TGTGCCAGCAGTGAAGGACAGCCTGTGGGCTATGGCTACACCTTC.

A single count supports this clone. The CDR3 bases are TGCAGCGTTGGGACAGGGAGCTCCTACGAGCAGTACTTC. It translates to CSVGTGSSYEQYF. This chain joins TRBV29-1 and TRBJ2-7; 8 bases are shared with TRBD1. Germline values: CDR1 SQVTM, CDR2 ANQGSEA. V lost 4 bases to trimming and J lost 0 bases; unmatched junction nucleotides: 2. There are 13 residues in the CDR3.

For the CDR3, the DNA is TGTGCCAGCAGCCGGGGACTCGGAAAGACAGATACGCAGTATTTT. Protein product: CASSRGLGKTDTQYF. The chain recombines TRBV7-3 with TRBJ2-3, with D tentatively TRBD2 (6 bases). CDR1 and CDR2 from the germline V gene are SGHTA and FQGTGA. Deletions cut 5 bases from V and 3 bases from J, with 15 bases between. This CDR3 comprises 15 residues.

This chain links TRBV27 with TRBJ2-1; no clear D. The germline V gene has CDR1 MNHEY and CDR2 SMNVEV (reference sequence). The CDR3 length is 17 residues. V gave up 5 bases and J gave up 0 bases, with 17 bases separating them. The CDR3 region is CASSPRRLVSSYNEQFF. CDR3 DNA: TGTGCCAGCAGTCCCCGTCGACTGGTTAGCTCCTACAATGAGCAGTTCTTC.

This chain uses TRBV10-2 with TRBJ1-6; maybe TRBD1 (5 bases). CDR3 length: 16 amino acids. CDR1 is WSHSY and CDR2 is SAAADI in the germline V gene. Trimming shortened V by 2 bases and J by 9 bases, and 17 bases separated the two germline ends. The CDR3 DNA is TGCGCCAGCAGTGAGACGTTAGCAGGGACGGGTTCACCCCTCCACTTT. This codes for CASSETLAGTGSPLHF.

The J gene is TRBJ1-1, the V gene TRBV7-3; D call uncertain. This CDR3 has 14 amino acids. Trimming removed 5 bases at V and 3 bases at J, with 13 bases between. Germline V gene data show CDR1 as SGHTA and CDR2 as FQGTGA. The CDR3 DNA sequence: TGTGCCAGCAGCCCCGCCCGGGGAGACACTGAAGCTTTCTTT. Protein sequence: CASSPARGDTEAFF.

V gene TRBV6-5 combines with J gene TRBJ2-3; the match to TRBD2 covers 7 bases. Germline V gives CDR1 MNHEY, CDR2 SVGAGI. CDR3 length: 13 residues. Trimming took 7 bases from V and 4 from J; bases not matched to a gene: 5. CDR3 in amino acids: CASIGAGADTQYF. In DNA, the CDR3 is TGTGCCAGCATAGGGGCGGGGGCAGATACGCAGTATTTT.

V gene TRBV4-2 combines with J gene TRBJ2-2, with D tentatively TRBD2 (6 bases). Per germline, CDR1 LGHNA and CDR2 YNFKEQ. The CDR3 is made up of 17 amino acids. The V and J ends lost 0 bases and 4 bases respectively, with 15 bases between them. As DNA, the CDR3 is TGTGCCAGCAGCCAAGATCTGCAGCGGGTGGGCACCGGGGAGCTGTTTTTT. Amino acids: CASSQDLQRVGTGELFF.

The chain is built from TRBV7-6 and TRBJ2-1; D uncertain. Trimming pared 3 bases from V and 7 bases from J, leaving 19 bases between. The CDR3 runs 16 residues. Germline CDR1 SGHVS, CDR2 FNYEAQ. DNA of the CDR3: TGTGCCAGCAGCTTGTCATCGGCTGGTTCTGGAAATGAGCAGTTCTTC. It encodes CASSLSSAGSGNEQFF.

The chain is built from TRBV24-1 and TRBJ2-1; the match to TRBD2 covers 11 bases. The trim removed 3 bases at V and 8 bases at J, leaving 8 bases unmatched. Germline loops: CDR1 KGHDR, CDR2 SFDVKD. CDR3 length: 16 residues. The CDR3 region is CATSDRVAGGQDEQFF. CDR3 in DNA: TGTGCCACCAGTGATCGGGTAGCGGGGGGGCAAGATGAGCAGTTCTTC.

The chain combines TRBV29-1 with TRBJ1-2; D gene uncertain. This CDR3 has 13 amino acids. Germline loops: CDR1 SQVTM, CDR2 ANQGSEA. V was shortened by 3 bases and J by 4 bases, with 12 bases between the two germline ends. CDR3 DNA sequence: TGCAGCGTTGATGGACCTAGGACCTATGGCTACACCTTC. It codes for CSVDGPRTYGYTF.

The chain has TRBV4-3 and TRBJ1-4; D is possibly TRBD1 (6 bases). The germline V and J ends were trimmed by 3 bases and 5 bases, with 22 bases remaining between them. Germline CDR1 is LGHNA and CDR2 is YSLEER. The CDR3 is 18 residues long. CDR3 nucleotide sequence: TGCGCCAGCAGCCAGGCAGTACAGGGTTTGGGCTCCAATGAAAAACTGTTTTTT. Translation gives CASSQAVQGLGSNEKLFF.

The CDR3 region has the DNA TGTGCCAGTAGTAACCAATTTGACCAGCCCCAGCATTTT. It is translated as CASSNQFDQPQHF. V gene TRBV19 combines with J gene TRBJ1-5; no definite D call. V lost 4 bases and J lost 7, with 11 bases in between. CDR3 length equals 13 residues. Germline CDR1 is LNHDA and CDR2 is SQIVND (reference sequence).

This chain joins TRBV19 and TRBJ1-6, with D maybe TRBD1 (5 bases). V was trimmed by 5 bases and J by 10 bases, leaving 15 bases between them. CDR3 length: 14 amino acids. Germline CDR1 and CDR2: LNHDA and SQIVND (reference sequence). The CDR3 loop is CASSQGPASSPLHF. The CDR3 coding sequence is TGTGCCAGTAGTCAGGGACCGGCCTCATCACCCCTCCACTTT.

V is TRBV15 and J is TRBJ2-6, with D tentatively TRBD1 (6 bases). Trimming removed 1 base from V and 3 bases from J, with 16 bases in between. The CDR3 extends over 18 amino acids. Germline CDR1 reads LNHNV; CDR2 reads YYDKDF (reference sequence). This CDR3 reads CATSRGNRENDGANVLTF. The CDR3 nucleotides are TGTGCCACCAGCAGAGGTAACAGGGAAAATGATGGGGCCAACGTCCTGACTTTC. Drawing the rest from reference TRBV15 and TRBJ2-6, the complete variable domain is DAMVIQNPRYQVTQFGKPVTLSCSQTLNHNVMYWYQQKSSQAPKLLFHYYDKDFNNEADTPDNFQSRRPNTSFCFLDIRSPGLGDTAMYLCATSRGNRENDGANVLTFGAGSRLTVL.

This chain links TRBV7-9 with TRBJ2-2; D ambiguous. Trimming removed 5 bases at V and 5 bases at J, with 3 bases between. The CDR3 has 11 residues. Germline V gene lookup returns CDR1 SEHNR and CDR2 FQNEAQ (reference sequence). CDR3 coding DNA: TGTGCCAGCAGCCCGACCGGGGAGCTGTTTTTT. Translating gives CASSPTGELFF.

This clone was seen only a few times. The chain links TRBV5-1 to TRBJ1-1; D is uncertain. The CDR3 spans 16 residues. In germline, CDR1 is SGHRS, CDR2 YFSETQ. V was pared by 3 bases and J by 3 bases, with 18 bases between. The CDR3 DNA follows: TGCGCCAGCAGCTCTGGCGGGGTCTCTAAGGACACTGAAGCTTTCTTT. Amino acid sequence: CASSSGGVSKDTEAFF.

The V and J genes are TRBV5-6 and TRBJ2-7; D gene uncertain. Trimming left V 4 bases short and J 3 bases short, with 11 bases between. The CDR3 contains 13 residues. Germline V gene data show CDR1 as SGHDT and CDR2 as YYEEEE. The CDR3 here is CASSPRVGYEQYF. The CDR3 bases are TGTGCCAGCAGCCCTCGAGTAGGCTACGAGCAGTACTTC.

The J gene is TRBJ1-4, the V gene TRBV4-3; D is ambiguous. V lost 3 bases to trimming and J lost 12 bases, with 20 bases between them. Germline V gives CDR1 LGHNA, CDR2 YSLEER. This CDR3 comprises 15 residues. The CDR3 loop reads CASSQFGAVGGQLFF. In DNA form, the CDR3 reads TGCGCCAGCAGCCAGTTTGGTGCCGTCGGCGGGCAACTGTTTTTT.

This clone was recorded once. This chain links TRBV6-1 with TRBJ1-1; D is ambiguous. V lost 1 base and J 2 bases, leaving 5 bases between the germline ends. CDR1 MNHNS and CDR2 SASEGT come from the germline V gene. The CDR3 is made up of 13 amino acids. CDR3 sequence reads: CASSEVYNTEAFF. CDR3 bases: TGTGCCAGCAGTGAAGTATACAACACTGAAGCTTTCTTT.

The chain links TRBV11-1 to TRBJ2-1; 8 nucleotides agree with TRBD1. In germline, CDR1 is SGHAT, CDR2 FQDESV (reference sequence). The CDR3 consists of 15 residues. J gave up 6 bases and V 1 base, and 5 bases lay outside the gene matches. In nucleotides, the CDR3 is TGTGCCAGCAGCTTAGGGGACAGGAGGATCAATGAGCAGTTCTTC. Protein product: CASSLGDRRINEQFF.

As for this clone: Other DNA sequences in the sample encode the same CDR3. The CDR3 coding sequence is TGCGCCAGCAGCTTGGCAGGGGGCTCCTACGAGCAGTACTTC. The encoded protein is CASSLAGGSYEQYF. The rearrangement links TRBV5-1 to TRBJ2-7, with 7 bases lining up with TRBD1. The CDR3 extends over 14 amino acids. Germline CDR1 and CDR2: SGHRS and YFSETQ. The junction had 0 bases not matched to a gene; V was cut back by 0 bases and J by 0 bases.

This clone was observed a single time. V and J are TRBV4-3 and TRBJ2-2; no clear D. The CDR3 consists of 15 residues. Germline-derived CDR1 and CDR2 are LGHNA and YSLEER. Trimming took 1 base from V and 4 from J, leaving 10 bases between them. CDR3 sequence reads: CASSQALLSTGELFF. The DNA of the CDR3 is TGCGCCAGCAGCCAAGCCCTTCTTAGCACCGGGGAGCTGTTTTTT.

J is TRBJ1-5 and V is TRBV6-4; maybe TRBD1 (5 bases). In germline, CDR1 is MRHNA, CDR2 SNTAGT. V was trimmed by 3 bases and J by 6 bases, leaving 9 bases between them. The CDR3 is 13 amino acids. For the CDR3, the DNA is TGTGCCAGCAGTGAGGGTAGGGGTCAGCCCCAGCATTTT. Its protein is CASSEGRGQPQHF.

This clone was observed once. The chain employs TRBV7-2 and TRBJ1-2; TRBD1 matches at 11 bases. Germline CDR1 SGHTA, CDR2 FQGNSA. Germline trimming cut 2 bases from V and 10 bases from J; bases unmatched to any gene: 12. This CDR3 is built from 16 residues. Written as DNA, the CDR3 is TGTGCCAGCAGCTTATATTCCGCGGGCGGACAGGGGGCCTACACCTTC. Encoded protein: CASSLYSAGGQGAYTF.

The chain links TRBV10-2 to TRBJ1-3, with D unresolved. Germline CDR1 WSHSY, CDR2 SAAADI. The CDR3 consists of 17 residues. V gave up 2 bases and J gave up 0 bases, with 14 bases separating them. CDR3 residues: CASSEIRRLNSGNTIYF. CDR3 in DNA: TGCGCCAGCAGTGAGATAAGACGCCTGAACTCTGGAAACACCATATATTTT.

The V call is TRBV3-1 (or the pseudogene TRBV3-2), the J call TRBJ1-2; maybe TRBD1 (6 bases). The ends were cut back, 0 bases at V and 6 bases at J, with 11 bases in the middle. CDR1 is LGHDT and CDR2 is YNNKEL in the germline V gene (reference sequence). This CDR3 spans 14 amino acids. Here the CDR3 DNA reads TGTGCCAGCAGCCAAGATAACAGGGTGGATGGCTACACCTTC. It is translated as CASSQDNRVDGYTF.

This chain connects TRBV7-2 to TRBJ2-5, with D perhaps given as TRBD1 or TRBD2 (6 bases each). The V and J ends lost 1 base and 5 bases respectively, with 8 bases between them. CDR1 and CDR2 (germline): SGHTA, FQGNSA. The CDR3 loop spans 13 amino acids. CDR3 amino acids: CASSLGRGETQYF. The CDR3 DNA sequence: TGTGCCAGCAGCTTAGGGAGGGGGGAGACCCAGTACTTC.